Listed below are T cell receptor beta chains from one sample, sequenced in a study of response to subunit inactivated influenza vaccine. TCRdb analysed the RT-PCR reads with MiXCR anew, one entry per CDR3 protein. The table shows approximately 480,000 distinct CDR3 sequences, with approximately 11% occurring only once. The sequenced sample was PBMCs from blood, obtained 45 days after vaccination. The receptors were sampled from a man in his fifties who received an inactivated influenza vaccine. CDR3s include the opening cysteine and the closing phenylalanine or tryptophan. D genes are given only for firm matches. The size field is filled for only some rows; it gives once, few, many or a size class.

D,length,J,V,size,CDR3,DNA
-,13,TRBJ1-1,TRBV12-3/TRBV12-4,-,CASSMTGSTEAFF,TGTGCCAGCAGTATGACAGGTTCCACTGAAGCTTTCTTT
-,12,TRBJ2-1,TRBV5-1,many,CASSQDGDTPFF,TGCGCCAGCAGCCAGGACGGGGACACCCCGTTCTTC
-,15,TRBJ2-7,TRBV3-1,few,CASSQGTAKGYEQYF,TGTGCCAGCAGCCAAGGGACAGCGAAAGGCTACGAGCAGTACTTC
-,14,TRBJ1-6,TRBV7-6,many,CASSLEATASPLHF,TGTGCCAGCAGCTTAGAGGCTACGGCTTCACCCCTCCACTTT
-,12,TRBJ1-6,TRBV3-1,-,CASSQGQSPLHF,TGTGCCAGCAGCCAAGGCCAGTCACCCCTCCACTTT
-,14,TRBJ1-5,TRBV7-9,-,CASSRGVGSQPQHF,TGTGCCAGCAGCCGGGGGGTAGGGTCTCAGCCCCAGCATTTT
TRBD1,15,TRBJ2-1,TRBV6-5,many,CASSYVQGARNEQFF,TGTGCCAGCAGTTACGTCCAGGGGGCTCGGAATGAGCAGTTCTTC
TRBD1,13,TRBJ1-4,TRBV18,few,CASAIDRDEKLFF,TGTGCCAGCGCAATTGACAGGGATGAAAAACTGTTTTTT
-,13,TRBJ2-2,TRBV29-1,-,CSALMGNTGELFF,TGCAGCGCCCTAATGGGGAACACCGGGGAGCTGTTTTTT
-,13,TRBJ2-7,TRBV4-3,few,CASSQAGAYEQYF,TGCGCCAGCAGCCAAGCAGGGGCCTACGAGCAGTACTTC
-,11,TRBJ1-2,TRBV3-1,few,CASSAINGYTF,TGTGCCAGCAGCGCAATTAATGGCTACACCTTC
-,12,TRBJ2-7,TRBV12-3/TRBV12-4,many,CASSLTQNEQYF,TGTGCCAGCAGTTTAACCCAGAACGAGCAGTACTTC
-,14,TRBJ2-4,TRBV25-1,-,CASSGRNSPNIQYF,TGTGCCAGCAGTGGTAGGAACAGCCCGAACATTCAGTACTTC
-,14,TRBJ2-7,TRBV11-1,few,CASSLIPGTYEQYF,TGTGCCAGCAGCTTAATTCCCGGGACCTACGAGCAGTACTTC
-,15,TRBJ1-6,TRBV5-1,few,CASSFLAAVDSPLHF,TGCGCCAGCAGCTTTCTGGCCGCAGTGGATTCACCCCTCCACTTT
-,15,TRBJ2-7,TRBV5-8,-,CASSLALGSLDEQYF,TGTGCCAGCAGCTTGGCCTTGGGATCTCTCGACGAGCAGTACTTC
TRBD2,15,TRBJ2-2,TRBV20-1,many,CSARHLGTSTGELFF,TGCAGTGCTAGGCACCTCGGGACTAGCACCGGGGAGCTGTTTTTT
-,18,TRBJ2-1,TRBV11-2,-,CASSLVLPYRVKGDEQFF,TGTGCCAGCAGCTTAGTTCTCCCCTACAGGGTGAAGGGGGATGAGCAGTTCTTC
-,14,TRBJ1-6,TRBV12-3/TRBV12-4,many,CASSLGDYNSPLHF,TGTGCCAGCAGTTTGGGTGACTATAATTCACCCCTCCACTTT
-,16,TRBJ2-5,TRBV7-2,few,CASSPRVVRMGETQYF,TGTGCCAGCAGCCCCCGGGTAGTCCGGATGGGAGAGACCCAGTACTTC
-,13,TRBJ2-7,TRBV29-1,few,CSVELTATYEQYF,TGCAGCGTTGAGCTTACGGCAACCTACGAGCAGTACTTC
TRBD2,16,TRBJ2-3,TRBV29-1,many,CSVEDLWSGGTDTQYF,TGCAGCGTTGAAGATCTTTGGAGCGGGGGCACAGATACGCAGTATTTT
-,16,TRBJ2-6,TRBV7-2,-,CASSLGGGARANVLTF,TGTGCCAGCAGCTTAGGGGGGGGCGCTCGGGCCAACGTCCTGACTTTC
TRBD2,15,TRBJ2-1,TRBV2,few,CASRGTSAESDEQFF,TGTGCCAGCAGGGGGACTAGCGCCGAGTCGGATGAGCAGTTCTTC
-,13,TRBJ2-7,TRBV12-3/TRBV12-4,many,CASSLGGNHEQYF,TGTGCCAGCAGTTTAGGAGGGAACCACGAGCAGTACTTC
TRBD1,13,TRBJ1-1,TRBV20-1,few,CSARWDRGPEAFF,TGCAGTGCTAGATGGGACAGGGGCCCTGAAGCTTTCTTT
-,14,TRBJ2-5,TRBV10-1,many,CASSETGGLETQYF,TGCGCCAGCAGTGAGACCGGGGGCCTCGAGACCCAGTACTTC
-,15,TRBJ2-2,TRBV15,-,CATSKTLEGAGELFF,TGTGCCACCAGCAAGACGCTGGAAGGGGCCGGGGAGCTGTTTTTT
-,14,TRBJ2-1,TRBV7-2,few,CASSFVSEGREQFF,TGTGCCAGCAGCTTTGTGTCGGAGGGTCGGGAGCAGTTCTTC
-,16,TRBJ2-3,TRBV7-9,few,CASSLVFRGVPDTQYF,TGTGCCAGCAGCTTAGTGTTTAGAGGCGTCCCAGATACGCAGTATTTT